These T cell receptor beta chains were read from a single sample in a study of cytomegalovirus exposure and HLA in healthy donors. Here immunoSEQ multiplex PCR was the method, and the copy in TCRdb shows in-frame clones only, minus some. Of about 160,000 clones in the sample, 82% were seen once. The sample taken for sequencing was PBMCs. These receptors were obtained from a girl aged 2 to 10 in good health and CMV-seropositive. CDR3s include the opening cysteine and the closing phenylalanine or tryptophan. D genes are given only for firm matches. The listing skips clone size in some rows; elsewhere it reads once, few, many or a size class.

-,TRBV12-5,TRBD2,TRBJ2-1,CASGLVVLAGGPISYNEQFF,TGTGCTAGTGGTTTGGTAGTTCTAGCGGGAGGCCCTATCTCCTACAATGAGCAGTTCTTC
-,TRBV10-3,-,TRBJ1-1,CAISESDRKEAFF,TGTGCCATCAGTGAGTCGGACAGAAAAGAAGCTTTCTTT
-,TRBV7-2,-,TRBJ1-5,CASSLWGGGNQPQHF,TGTGCCAGCAGCTTATGGGGCGGAGGCAATCAGCCCCAGCATTTT
-,TRBV9,TRBD1,TRBJ2-3,CASSVGDRFSGDTQYF,TGTGCCAGCAGCGTAGGGGACAGGTTCTCCGGAGATACGCAGTATTTT
-,TRBV5-6,TRBD1,TRBJ1-1,CASSSWTGGTEAFF,TGTGCCAGCAGCTCCTGGACAGGGGGTACTGAAGCTTTCTTT
-,TRBV19,TRBD2,TRBJ2-7,CASSPSRGWLAGYYEQYF,TGTGCCAGTAGTCCCTCCCGGGGATGGCTAGCGGGATACTACGAGCAGTACTTC
-,TRBV5-3,TRBD1,TRBJ1-5,CARSLSRSGTESNQPQHF,TGTGCCAGAAGCTTGAGTCGGTCAGGGACAGAGAGCAATCAGCCCCAGCATTTT
few,TRBV6-5,TRBD2,TRBJ2-1,CASSYSGRAYNEQFF,TGTGCCAGCAGTTATAGCGGGAGGGCCTACAATGAGCAGTTCTTC
-,TRBV18,-,TRBJ2-5,CASSPEQEETQYF,TGTGCCAGCTCACCGGAACAGGAAGAGACCCAGTACTTC
-,TRBV4-1,-,TRBJ1-1,CASSALSSDSPTEAFF,TGCGCCAGCAGCGCCCTATCTTCGGACAGCCCCACTGAAGCTTTCTTT
once,TRBV7-6,-,TRBJ2-5,CASSSFGRVQETQYF,TGTGCCAGCAGTTCTTTCGGCCGGGTACAAGAGACCCAGTACTTC
-,TRBV7-8,-,TRBJ1-1,CASSVLLGQEAFF,TGTGCCAGCAGCGTACTACTAGGACAGGAAGCTTTCTTT
-,TRBV30,-,TRBJ1-5,CAWSGQAGNQPQHF,TGTGCCTGGAGTGGACAGGCGGGCAATCAGCCCCAGCATTTT
-,TRBV30,TRBD2,TRBJ2-7,CAWSYPRTSGSYEQYF,TGTGCCTGGAGTTACCCCCGGACTAGCGGCTCCTACGAGCAGTACTTC
-,TRBV11-2,-,TRBJ2-5,CASSLAGSQVETQYF,TGTGCCAGCAGCTTAGCAGGCAGCCAGGTCGAGACCCAGTACTTC
-,TRBV30,-,TRBJ2-1,CAWSVGRDNEQFF,TGTGCCTGGAGTGTTGGGCGGGACAATGAGCAGTTCTTC
few,TRBV4-1,TRBD2,TRBJ2-7,CASSQETGLAGTYEQYF,TGCGCCAGCAGCCAAGAAACGGGACTAGCGGGAACCTACGAGCAGTACTTC
-,TRBV5-4,-,TRBJ2-7,CASSLGNEQYF,TGTGCCAGCAGCTTGGGTAACGAGCAGTACTTC
-,TRBV5-6,TRBD2,TRBJ2-3,CASSSLAGGGTQYF,TGTGCCAGCAGCTCGTTAGCGGGAGGAGGGACGCAGTATTTT
-,TRBV27,TRBD1,TRBJ2-7,CASRPSGTGAYEQYF,TGTGCCAGCAGGCCGAGCGGGACAGGGGCTTACGAGCAGTACTTC
once,TRBV29-1,TRBD1,TRBJ2-7,CSVDPQGQGGEQYF,TGCAGCGTTGATCCCCAAGGACAGGGCGGCGAGCAGTACTTC
-,TRBV10-3,-,TRBJ2-7,CAISERESSLEQYF,TGTGCCATCAGTGAGCGGGAGTCCTCCCTCGAGCAGTACTTC
-,TRBV4-1,TRBD1,TRBJ1-2,CASRKSGQEPNYGYTF,TGCGCCAGCAGAAAATCGGGACAGGAACCTAACTATGGCTACACCTTC
-,TRBV28,-,TRBJ1-4,CASSSTGLTSEKLFF,TGTGCCAGCAGTTCCACGGGATTGACAAGTGAAAAACTGTTTTTT
-,TRBV28,-,TRBJ2-5,CASSPQTEETQYF,TGTGCCAGCAGTCCCCAGACAGAAGAGACCCAGTACTTC
-,TRBV7-9,-,TRBJ1-2,CASSPVLGQDGGYTF,TGTGCCAGCAGCCCAGTTTTGGGGCAGGATGGAGGCTACACCTTC
-,TRBV9,-,TRBJ2-1,CASSVDHYNEQFF,TGTGCCAGCAGCGTAGATCACTACAATGAGCAGTTCTTC
-,TRBV28,-,TRBJ1-2,CASSLVQPGRNYGYTF,TGTGCCAGCAGTTTAGTGCAGCCAGGAAGAAACTATGGCTACACCTTC
-,TRBV5-6,-,TRBJ2-2,CASSSVPQSPGELFF,TGTGCCAGCAGCTCGGTCCCACAGTCCCCCGGGGAGCTGTTTTTT
-,TRBV6-1,-,TRBJ2-3,CASSEFGGPDFLSTDTQYF,TGTGCCAGCAGTGAATTTGGGGGCCCCGACTTTCTCTCCACAGATACGCAGTATTTT
-,TRBV6-5,-,TRBJ2-7,CASSYSAGSLAYEQYF,TGTGCCAGCAGTTACTCCGCGGGAAGCCTAGCATACGAGCAGTACTTC
-,TRBV4-1,TRBD2,TRBJ2-1,CASSQVPSGRGRHEQFF,TGCGCCAGCAGCCAAGTACCTAGCGGGCGAGGAAGGCATGAGCAGTTCTTC
-,TRBV7-3,TRBD2,TRBJ2-1,CASSPLLGTSGSRNNEQFF,TGTGCCAGCAGCCCACTCCTCGGGACTAGCGGGAGCAGGAACAATGAGCAGTTCTTC
-,TRBV2,-,TRBJ2-7,CASSLSYEQYF,TGTGCCAGCAGTTTATCCTACGAGCAGTACTTC
-,TRBV29-1,-,TRBJ2-5,CSEQTGVETQYF,TGCAGCGAACAAACAGGAGTAGAGACCCAGTACTTC
-,TRBV18,TRBD1,TRBJ1-1,CASSPRTGKRHADTEAFF,TGTGCCAGCTCACCACGGACAGGGAAACGGCATGCAGACACTGAAGCTTTCTTT
-,TRBV28,-,TRBJ1-2,CAIRAAYGYTF,TGTGCCATCAGGGCCGCCTATGGCTACACCTTC
once,TRBV30,-,TRBJ2-7,CAWSVSGGNEQYF,TGTGCCTGGAGTGTATCTGGGGGCAACGAGCAGTACTTC
-,TRBV4-1,TRBD1,TRBJ2-7,CASSQGVFDEQYF,TGCGCCAGCAGTCAGGGGGTTTTCGACGAGCAGTACTTC
-,TRBV5-1,-,TRBJ2-1,CASSLLAPNEQFF,TGCGCCAGCAGCTTGTTAGCTCCTAATGAGCAGTTCTTC
-,TRBV6-4,TRBD2,TRBJ2-3,CASSDATSGRDTQYF,TGTGCCAGCAGTGACGCTACTAGCGGGAGAGATACGCAGTATTTT
-,TRBV29-1,TRBD2,TRBJ2-5,CSVPSGSRQETQYF,TGCAGCGTCCCTAGCGGGAGCCGACAAGAGACCCAGTACTTC
-,TRBV15,-,TRBJ1-1,CATSMAGRNTEAFF,TGTGCCACCAGCATGGCAGGCCGGAACACTGAAGCTTTCTTT
once,TRBV7-8,TRBD1,TRBJ1-5,CASSFGQGANQPQHF,TGTGCCAGCAGCTTCGGACAGGGGGCCAATCAGCCCCAGCATTTT
-,TRBV4-1,TRBD2,TRBJ2-7,CASSQPSGRAGGDEQYF,TGCGCCAGCAGCCAACCTAGCGGGAGGGCCGGTGGGGACGAGCAGTACTTC
-,TRBV9,-,TRBJ2-1,CASSVELYNEQFF,TGTGCCAGCAGCGTAGAACTCTACAATGAGCAGTTCTTC
-,TRBV29-1,-,TRBJ1-3,CSVSIGNTIYF,TGCAGCGTTTCCATCGGAAACACCATATATTTT
-,TRBV28,TRBD1,TRBJ2-2,CASRYRTGGAAGELFF,TGTGCCAGCAGGTACAGGACAGGGGGCGCGGCCGGGGAGCTGTTTTTT
-,TRBV5-1,-,TRBJ2-2,CASSPPRANTGELFF,TGCGCCAGCAGCCCCCCCAGGGCGAACACCGGGGAGCTGTTTTTT
-,TRBV19,TRBD2,TRBJ2-7,CASSARLAGGNRIYEQYF,TGTGCCAGTAGTGCTCGCCTAGCGGGGGGGAATAGAATCTACGAGCAGTACTTC
-,TRBV7-3,TRBD2,TRBJ2-5,CASSPGLVGETQYF,TGTGCCAGCAGCCCGGGACTAGTGGGAGAGACCCAGTACTTC
-,TRBV30,-,TRBJ2-3,CAWAVGDTQYF,TGTGCCTGGGCGGTCGGGGATACGCAGTATTTT
few,TRBV9,-,TRBJ1-5,CASSVYSNQPQHF,TGTGCCAGCAGCGTTTATAGCAATCAGCCCCAGCATTTT
-,TRBV4-2,TRBD2,TRBJ2-1,CASSQGLADYNEQFF,TGTGCCAGCAGCCAAGGACTAGCGGACTACAATGAGCAGTTCTTC